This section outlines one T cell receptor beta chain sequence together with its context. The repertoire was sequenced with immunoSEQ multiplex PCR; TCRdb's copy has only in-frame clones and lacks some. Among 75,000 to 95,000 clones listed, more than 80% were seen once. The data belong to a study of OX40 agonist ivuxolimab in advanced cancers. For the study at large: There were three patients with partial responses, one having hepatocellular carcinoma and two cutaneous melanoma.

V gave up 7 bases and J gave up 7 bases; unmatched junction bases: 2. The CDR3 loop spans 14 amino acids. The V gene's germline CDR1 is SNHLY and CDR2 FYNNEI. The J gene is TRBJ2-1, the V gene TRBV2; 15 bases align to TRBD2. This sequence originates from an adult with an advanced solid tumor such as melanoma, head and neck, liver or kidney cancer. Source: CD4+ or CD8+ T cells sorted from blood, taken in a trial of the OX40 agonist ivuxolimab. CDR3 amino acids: CASIGLAGGNEQFF. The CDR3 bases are TGTGCCAGCATTGGACTAGCGGGAGGGAATGAGCAGTTCTTC.